This T cell receptor beta chain was sequenced in a study of neurological immune-mediated disorders. The CDR3 loop spans 13 amino acids. The germline CDR1 and CDR2 sequences are SGHTA and FQGNSA. Between the trimmed V and J ends, which lost 5 bases and 3 bases, there was a span of 10 bases. 5'RACE employing 10-nucleotide random UMIs yielded the cDNA. TCRdb independently ran MiXCR on the 5' RACE reads; one entry per CDR3 protein. In the table there are tens of thousands of distinct CDR3 sequences, 20% to 30% of which are singletons. This clonotype was counted ten times or more. V gene TRBV7-2 combines with J gene TRBJ2-5; D is possibly TRBD1 (5 bases). The sequence derives from a woman aged 70-85 years in good health. The sample consisted of PBMCs. The CDR3 loop is CASSNDRKETQYF. The CDR3 DNA reads as TGTGCCAGCAGCAATGACAGAAAAGAGACCCAGTACTTC.